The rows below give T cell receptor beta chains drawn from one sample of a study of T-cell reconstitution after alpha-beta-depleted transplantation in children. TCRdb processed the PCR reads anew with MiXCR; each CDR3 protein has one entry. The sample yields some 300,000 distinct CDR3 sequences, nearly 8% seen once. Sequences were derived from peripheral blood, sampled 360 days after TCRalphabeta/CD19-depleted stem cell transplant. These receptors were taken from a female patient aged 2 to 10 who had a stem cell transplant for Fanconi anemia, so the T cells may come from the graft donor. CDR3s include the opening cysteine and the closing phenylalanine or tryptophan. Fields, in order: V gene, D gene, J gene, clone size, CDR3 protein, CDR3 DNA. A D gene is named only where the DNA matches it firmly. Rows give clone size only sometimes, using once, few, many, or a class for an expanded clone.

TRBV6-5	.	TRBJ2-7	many	CASSSWQKSYEQYF	TGTGCCAGCAGTTCCTGGCAGAAAAGCTACGAGCAGTACTTC
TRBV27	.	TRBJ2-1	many	CASGGLLDTYNEQFF	TGTGCCAGCGGAGGTTTGCTGGACACGTACAATGAGCAGTTCTTC
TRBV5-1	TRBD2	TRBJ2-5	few	CASSSGLSETQYF	TGCGCCAGCAGCTCGGGACTAAGCGAGACCCAGTACTTC
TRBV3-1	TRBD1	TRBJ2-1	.	CASSQPDRVGGQFF	TGTGCCAGCAGCCAACCGGACAGGGTCGGGGGGCAGTTCTTC
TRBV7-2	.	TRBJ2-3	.	CASSLGPPRGPRYTDTQYF	TGTGCCAGCAGCTTAGGGCCCCCCAGGGGCCCAAGATACACAGATACGCAGTATTTT
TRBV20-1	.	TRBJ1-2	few	CSALTEVPYGYTF	TGCAGTGCGCTTACAGAGGTCCCCTATGGCTACACCTTC
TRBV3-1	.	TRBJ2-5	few	CASSPRAFQETQYF	TGTGCCAGCAGCCCTCGGGCATTCCAAGAGACCCAGTACTTC
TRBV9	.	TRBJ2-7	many	CASSVTAGPVDEQYF	TGTGCCAGCAGCGTAACAGCTGGCCCTGTTGACGAGCAGTACTTC
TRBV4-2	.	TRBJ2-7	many	CASSHGHSYEQYF	TGTGCCAGCAGCCACGGCCACTCCTACGAGCAGTACTTC
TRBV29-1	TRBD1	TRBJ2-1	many	CSATGGNEQFF	TGCAGCGCTACAGGGGGCAATGAGCAGTTCTTC
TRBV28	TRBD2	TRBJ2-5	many	CASSITSAQETQYF	TGTGCCAGCAGCATAACTAGCGCCCAAGAGACCCAGTACTTC
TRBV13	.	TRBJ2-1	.	CASSFRPDSGDEQFF	TGTGCCAGCAGCTTCAGGCCGGATAGTGGTGATGAGCAGTTCTTC
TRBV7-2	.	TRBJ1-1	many	CASSLGPDTEAFF	TGTGCCAGCAGTTTGGGTCCGGACACTGAAGCTTTCTTT
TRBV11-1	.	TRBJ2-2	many	CATRTDSNTGELFF	TGTGCCACCCGGACGGACTCGAACACCGGGGAGCTGTTTTTT
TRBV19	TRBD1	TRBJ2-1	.	CASSMGQGWFF	TGTGCCAGTAGTATGGGACAGGGGTGGTTCTTC
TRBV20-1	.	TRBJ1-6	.	CSARSEWSDNSPLHF	TGCAGTGCTCGTTCTGAGTGGAGTGATAATTCACCCCTCCACTTT
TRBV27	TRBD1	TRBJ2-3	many	CASRWTGGSTDTQYF	TGTGCCAGCAGATGGACAGGGGGGAGCACAGATACGCAGTATTTT